Listed here is a single TCR beta chain. Using immunoSEQ multiplex PCR, the repertoire was profiled, and TCRdb retains in-frame clones only, with some absent. The sample lists about 150,000 clones; roughly 82% were seen once. There are 15 residues in the CDR3. This record comes from a study of blood T cell repertoires in COVID-19. Study in general: The United States, Italy and Spain supplied acute and convalescent COVID-19 samples. The analysed material was cDNA or gDNA that came from T cells, B-cell-depleted T cells, or PBMCs.

The sequenced sample consisted of peripheral blood. This clonotype was sampled from a woman in her forties or fifties with acute or convalescent COVID-19. The J gene is TRBJ2-7, the V gene TRBV21-1; TRBD2 is the table's D call and was not checked against the DNA. TRBV21-1 is termed a pseudogene. The chain's CDR3 is CASSPRTSGSYEQYF. The CDR3 DNA reads as TGTGCCAGCAGCCCCAGAACTAGCGGCTCCTACGAGCAGTACTTC.